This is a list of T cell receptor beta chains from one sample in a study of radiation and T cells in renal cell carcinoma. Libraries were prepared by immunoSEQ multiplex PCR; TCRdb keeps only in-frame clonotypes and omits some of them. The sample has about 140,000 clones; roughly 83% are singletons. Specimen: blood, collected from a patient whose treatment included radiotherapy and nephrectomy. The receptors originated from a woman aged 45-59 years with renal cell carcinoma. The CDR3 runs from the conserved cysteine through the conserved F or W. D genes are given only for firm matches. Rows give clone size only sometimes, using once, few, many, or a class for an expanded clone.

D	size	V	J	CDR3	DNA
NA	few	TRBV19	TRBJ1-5	CASSSTVRQPQHF	TGTGCCAGTAGCTCGACCGTCCGGCAGCCCCAGCATTTT
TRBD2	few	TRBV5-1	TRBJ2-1	CASSPALAGVPVPFF	TGCGCCAGCAGCCCAGCGCTAGCGGGGGTCCCCGTACCGTTCTTC
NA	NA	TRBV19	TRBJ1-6	CASSGHGGSYNSPLHF	TGTGCCAGTAGTGGCCACGGGGGTTCCTATAATTCACCCCTCCACTTT
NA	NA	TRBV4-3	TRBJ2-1	CASSQDVRQTYNEQFF	TGCGCCAGCAGCCAAGATGTGCGACAGACCTACAATGAGCAGTTCTTC
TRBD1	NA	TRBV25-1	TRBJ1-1	CASRQGNTEAFF	TGTGCCTCTCGACAGGGGAACACTGAAGCTTTCTTT
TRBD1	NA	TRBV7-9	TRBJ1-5	CASSPQGQGDQPQHF	TGTGCCAGCAGCCCCCAGGGACAGGGGGATCAGCCCCAGCATTTT
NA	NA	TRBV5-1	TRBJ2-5	CASSLGPRRGGYQETQYF	TGCGCCAGCAGCTTGGGACCCCGTAGGGGGGGATACCAAGAGACCCAGTACTTC
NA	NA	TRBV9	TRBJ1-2	CASSVAFQGLHGYTF	TGTGCCAGCAGCGTAGCATTCCAGGGTTTACATGGCTACACCTTC
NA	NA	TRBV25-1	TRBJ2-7	CASSGYRGGYEQYF	TGTGCCAGCAGTGGGTACAGGGGAGGCTACGAGCAGTACTTC
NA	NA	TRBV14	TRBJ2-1	CASSRGSPRHEQFF	TGTGCCAGCAGCCGGGGCTCACCTCGACATGAGCAGTTCTTC
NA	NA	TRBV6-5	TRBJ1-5	CASSDQSNQPQHF	TGTGCCAGCAGTGACCAATCAAATCAGCCCCAGCATTTT
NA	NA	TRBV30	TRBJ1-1	CAWIGNTEAFF	TGTGCCTGGATCGGCAACACTGAAGCTTTCTTT
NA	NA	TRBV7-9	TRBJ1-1	CASSLTTREAFF	TGTGCCAGCAGCTTAACAACCCGTGAAGCTTTCTTT
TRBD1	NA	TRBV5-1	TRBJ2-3	CASSRQGADTQYF	TGCGCCAGCAGCAGACAGGGGGCAGATACGCAGTATTTT
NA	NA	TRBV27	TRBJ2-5	CASSLLGETQYF	TGTGCCAGCAGCTTACTCGGGGAGACCCAGTACTTC
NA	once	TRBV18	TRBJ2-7	CASSPGGQAYEQYF	TGTGCCAGCTCACCAGGTGGGCAAGCCTACGAGCAGTACTTC
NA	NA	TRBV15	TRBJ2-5	CATSRVLDQETQYF	TGTGCCACCAGCAGAGTGCTAGATCAAGAGACCCAGTACTTC
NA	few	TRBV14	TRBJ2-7	CASSHSGPEQYF	TGTGCCAGCAGCCATTCAGGTCCCGAGCAGTACTTC
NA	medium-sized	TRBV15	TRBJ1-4	CATSRDQRGNEKLFF	TGTGCCACCAGCAGAGATCAAAGGGGTAATGAAAAACTGTTTTTT
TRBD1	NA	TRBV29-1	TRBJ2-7	CSVENGRGYEQYF	TGCAGCGTTGAAAACGGCAGGGGGTACGAGCAGTACTTC
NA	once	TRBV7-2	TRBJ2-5	CASSLASESGETQYF	TGTGCCAGCAGCTTAGCTTCGGAAAGTGGGGAGACCCAGTACTTC
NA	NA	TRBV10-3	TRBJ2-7	CASTQGKISYEQYF	TGTGCCTCCACCCAGGGCAAAATCTCCTACGAGCAGTACTTC
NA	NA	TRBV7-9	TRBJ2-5	CATSHRQETQYF	TGTGCCACCTCACACCGACAAGAGACCCAGTACTTC
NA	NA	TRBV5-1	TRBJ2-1	CASSLADMDDEQFF	TGCGCCAGCAGCTTGGCGGACATGGACGATGAGCAGTTCTTC